This T cell receptor beta chain was recovered during a study of T cells in Graves' hyperthyroidism and ophthalmopathy. The definition of stable Graves' hyperthyroidism was no ophthalmopathy progression within 18 months. RNA transcripts gave rise to amplified TCR beta CDR3 regions. Initially, a first-round RT-PCR of the TCR CDR3 employed the HTBI primer set. TCRdb processed the multiplex PCR reads anew with MiXCR; each CDR3 protein has one entry. The data contain 500,000 to 750,000 distinct CDR3 sequences, 46% of them singletons. This CDR3 has 15 residues. CDR1 is SEHNR, CDR2 FQNEAQ, per germline (reference sequence).

Input material: peripheral blood or thyroid tissue (not recorded which). This TCR was sampled from a woman between 18 and 29 years old with Graves' hyperthyroidism. This chain joins TRBV7-9 and TRBJ2-7; TRBD2 matches 8 bases. The CDR3, as DNA: TGTGCAACAGATCTAGCCAGCGGGGGTACCTACGAGCAGTACTTC. Amino acids: CATDLASGGTYEQYF.